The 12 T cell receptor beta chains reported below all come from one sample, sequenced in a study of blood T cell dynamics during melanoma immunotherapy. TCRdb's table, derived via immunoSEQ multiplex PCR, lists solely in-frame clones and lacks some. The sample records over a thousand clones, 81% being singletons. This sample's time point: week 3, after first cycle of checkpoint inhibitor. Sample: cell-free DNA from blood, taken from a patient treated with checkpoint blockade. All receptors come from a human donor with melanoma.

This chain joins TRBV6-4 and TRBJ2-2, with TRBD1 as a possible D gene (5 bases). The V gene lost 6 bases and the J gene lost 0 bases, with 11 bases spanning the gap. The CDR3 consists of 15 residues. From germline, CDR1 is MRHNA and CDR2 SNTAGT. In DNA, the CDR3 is TGTGCCAGCAGCCCTGGGGCGTCGAACACCGGGGAGCTGTTTTTT. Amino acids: CASSPGASNTGELFF.

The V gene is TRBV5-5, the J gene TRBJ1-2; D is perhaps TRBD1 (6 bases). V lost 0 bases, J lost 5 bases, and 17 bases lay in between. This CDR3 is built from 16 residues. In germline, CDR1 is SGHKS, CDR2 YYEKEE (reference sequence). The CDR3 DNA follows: TGTGCCAGCAGCTTGGGGGGACAAGAAAGAAGATATGGCTACACCTTC. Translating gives CASSLGGQERRYGYTF. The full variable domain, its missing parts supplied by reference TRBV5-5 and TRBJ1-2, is DAGVTQSPTHLIKTRGQQVTLRCSPISGHKSVSWYQQVLGQGPQFIFQYYEKEERGRGNFPDRFSARQFPNYSSELNVNALLLGDSALYLCASSLGGQERRYGYTFGSGTRLTVV.

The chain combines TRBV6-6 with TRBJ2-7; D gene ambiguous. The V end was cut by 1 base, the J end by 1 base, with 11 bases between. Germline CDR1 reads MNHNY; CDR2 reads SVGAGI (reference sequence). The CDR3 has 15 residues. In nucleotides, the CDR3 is TGTGCCAGCAGTTACTGGCAGCTCCAATCCTACGAGCAGTACTTC. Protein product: CASSYWQLQSYEQYF.

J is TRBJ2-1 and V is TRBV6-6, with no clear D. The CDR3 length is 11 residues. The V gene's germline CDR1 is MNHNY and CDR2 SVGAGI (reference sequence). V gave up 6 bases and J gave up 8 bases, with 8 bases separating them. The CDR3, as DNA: TGTGCCAGCAGCCAAGCCGATGAGCAGTTCTTC. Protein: CASSQADEQFF.

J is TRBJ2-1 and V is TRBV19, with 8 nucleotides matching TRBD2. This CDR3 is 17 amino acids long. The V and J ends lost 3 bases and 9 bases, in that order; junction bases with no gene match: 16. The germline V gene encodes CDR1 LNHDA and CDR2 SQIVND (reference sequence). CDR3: CASSINGRDGLAPEQFF. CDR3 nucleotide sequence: TGTGCCAGTAGTATTAACGGCAGGGACGGACTAGCCCCTGAGCAGTTCTTC.

CDR3 loop: CASSGRAFSSNQPQHF. CDR3 DNA: TGTGCCAGTAGCGGTAGGGCCTTTAGCAGCAATCAGCCCCAGCATTTT. The rearrangement uses TRBV19 and TRBJ1-5; D unresolved. With 6 bases removed from V and 1 base from J, the gap between germline ends came to 16 bases. The CDR3 has 16 residues. The germline V gene encodes CDR1 LNHDA and CDR2 SQIVND (reference sequence).

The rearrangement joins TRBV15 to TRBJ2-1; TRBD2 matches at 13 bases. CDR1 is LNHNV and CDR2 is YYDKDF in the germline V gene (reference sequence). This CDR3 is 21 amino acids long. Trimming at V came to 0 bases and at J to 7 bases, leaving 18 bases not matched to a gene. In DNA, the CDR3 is TGTGCCACCAGCAGAGATCTGACAGGGAACCTCCCGGGACTAGCGGGGAATGAGCAGTTCTTC. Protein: CATSRDLTGNLPGLAGNEQFF.

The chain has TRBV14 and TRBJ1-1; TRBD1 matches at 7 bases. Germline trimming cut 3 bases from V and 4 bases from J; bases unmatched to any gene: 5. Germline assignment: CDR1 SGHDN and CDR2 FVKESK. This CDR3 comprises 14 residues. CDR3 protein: CASSQRGHGTEAFF. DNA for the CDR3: TGTGCCAGCAGCCAGAGGGGGCACGGCACTGAAGCTTTCTTT.

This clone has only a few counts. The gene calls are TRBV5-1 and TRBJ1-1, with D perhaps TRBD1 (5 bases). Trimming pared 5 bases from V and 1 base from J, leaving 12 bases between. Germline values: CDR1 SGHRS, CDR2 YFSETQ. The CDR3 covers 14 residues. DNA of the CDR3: TGCGCCAGCAGGCCGGACACAAGGAACACTGAAGCTTTCTTT. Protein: CASRPDTRNTEAFF.

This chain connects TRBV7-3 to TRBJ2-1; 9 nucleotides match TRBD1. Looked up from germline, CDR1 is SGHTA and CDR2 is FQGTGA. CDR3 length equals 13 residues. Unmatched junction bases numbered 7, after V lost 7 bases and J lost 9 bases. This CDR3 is CASTQQGAGEQFF. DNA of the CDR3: TGTGCCAGCACGCAACAGGGGGCCGGTGAGCAGTTCTTC.

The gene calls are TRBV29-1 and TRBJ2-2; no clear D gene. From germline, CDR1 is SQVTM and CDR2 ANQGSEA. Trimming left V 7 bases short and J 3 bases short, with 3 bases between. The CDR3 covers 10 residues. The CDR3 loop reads CSAYTGELFF. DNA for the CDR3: TGCAGCGCGTACACCGGGGAGCTGTTTTTT.

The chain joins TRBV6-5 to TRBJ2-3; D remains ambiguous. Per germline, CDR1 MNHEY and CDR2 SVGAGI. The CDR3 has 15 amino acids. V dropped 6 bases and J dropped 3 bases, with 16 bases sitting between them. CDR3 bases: TGTGCCAGCAGATTAAGCCCTGGACGGACAGATACGCAGTATTTT. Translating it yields CASRLSPGRTDTQYF.